One T cell receptor beta chain is described in this entry. The data stem from a study of control samples from healthy donors and cancer patients. The CDR3 runs to 14 residues. CDR1 SGHRS and CDR2 YFSETQ come from the germline V gene. V was clipped by 4 bases and J by 2 bases; unmatched bases: 2. Produced via immunoSEQ multiplex PCR; TCRdb's table is partial and in-frame only. The repertoire has around 110,000 clones, 88% of them found once; the top ten carry 2.3%. This receptor was obtained from a woman in her 70s in good health. Specimen: blood. The chain couples TRBV5-1 to TRBJ2-5, with TRBD2 matching 10 bases. CDR3 residues: CASSPTSGQETQYF. CDR3 sequence (DNA): TGCGCCAGCAGCCCGACTAGCGGGCAAGAGACCCAGTACTTC.